This TCR beta chain was sequenced during a study of early T cells in non-severe SARS-CoV-2 infection. TCRdb fed the 5' RACE reads into MiXCR, producing one record per CDR3 protein. The sample includes 70,000 to 85,000 distinct CDR3 sequences, 9.5% to 13% of them seen just once. This clonotype was picked up many times. Germline CDR1 is SQVTM and CDR2 is ANQGSEA. Deletions cut 4 bases from V and 6 bases from J, with 13 bases between. The CDR3 extends over 14 amino acids. This TCR came from an adult who was a healthcare worker with PCR-confirmed SARS-CoV-2 infection or an uninfected control (not recorded which). This chain connects TRBV29-1 to TRBJ1-6; D possibly corresponds to TRBD1 (5 bases). The sample consisted of whole blood. CDR3 DNA sequence: TGCAGCGTTGCCGAGGGGATGTCTAATTCACCCCTCCACTTT. This encodes CSVAEGMSNSPLHF.